This T cell receptor (beta chain) is drawn from a study of CD8 T cells in ankylosing spondylitis. Molecular-barcoded quantitative 5'-RACE produced these TCR beta libraries. TCRdb analysed the 5' RACE reads with MiXCR anew, one entry per CDR3 protein. The repertoire includes about 120,000 distinct CDR3 sequences, roughly 15% of them detected once, and 2.5% to 3% sits in the top ten. This CDR3 is built from 15 residues. Germline CDR1 reads DFQATT; CDR2 reads SNEGSKA (reference sequence). Trimming removed 6 bases at V and 0 bases at J, with 16 bases between. This sequence joins TRBV20-1 and TRBJ2-3; D remains unclear. This TCR came from a female donor with ankylosing spondylitis or in good health (not recorded which). Material: blood, either unsorted or a sorted T cell fraction (not recorded which). CDR3 amino acids: CSAGPDIWSTDTQYF. The CDR3 DNA reads TGCAGTGCGGGCCCCGACATTTGGAGCACAGATACGCAGTATTTT.